This TCR beta chain was captured in a study of blood T cell repertoires in COVID-19 (dated by TCRdb to 2018 to 2020). Background on the whole study: Samples from collaborators originated in the United States, Italy and Spain and spanned both the acute and convalescent phases of COVID-19. The material from the prospective study consisted of cDNA or gDNA derived from T cells, B-cell-depleted T cells, or PBMCs. Deeply sampled blood TCRbeta repertoires from subjects exposed to, actively infected with, or recovered from COVID-19 were included in the dataset. The repertoires were made available in a free public database intended to serve as a resource for research on the immune response to SARS-CoV-2. Samples came from the ongoing ImmuneRACE study (first 160 participants) plus 1,254 subjects from 6 global collaborators. The sample metadata nearly always contained a de-identified subject ID, COVID-19 status, age in years and sex. Where HLA class I and class II types were available, the types were taken from metadata supplied by the sample provider, not from assay-based typing. Paper-wide results and their limitations: How much clinical and demographic metadata was included differed by source and by participant, and the metadata was provided uncurated.

Remarks on this clone: The clone's antigen remains unknown. Nothing much larger sits one base from this clone, and base qualities are not available.

From a lookup of the germline V gene, CDR1 and CDR2 are SGDLS and YYNGEE. The CDR3 runs 15 residues from the cysteine to the phenylalanine. Only the CDR3 region is kept as DNA, spanning 45 bases read in frame from base 1. V lost 2 bases and J lost 4 bases, and the count of bases not matched to a germline gene is 5. Whole blood was collected in K2EDTA tubes by collaborating institutions according to the institutions' own protocols. For TCRbeta analysis, collaborator samples were shipped as frozen whole blood, as isolated PBMCs, or as DNA extracted from either sample type. TCRbeta CDR3 regions were amplified from genomic DNA using the immunoSEQ Assay, a bias-controlled multiplex PCR. Under the source paper's analysis protocol: Nucleated cell counts per sample were estimated from amplification of reference gene primers within the assay. To quantify the absolute abundance of each unique TCRbeta CDR3 rearrangement, sequence reads were collapsed and filtered. For each sample, productive Simpson clonality was calculated as the square root of Simpson's diversity index across productive rearrangements. TCRdb mirrors the immuneACCESS table, restricted to in-frame sequences. Some clones are absent from its copies; in checked studies, under half trace to an unresolved V gene, and the reason for the others is unknown. That table is the source of V, J and clone size, and D and trimming were worked out from the DNA. The sample profile shows roughly 30,000 clones; about three quarters of them were found once. Around 20% of the sample belongs to the ten largest clones.

This TCR derives from a boy aged 2 to 9 with active or convalescent COVID-19. The chain is assembled from TRBV9 and TRBJ1-2; TRBD1 matches 10 bases in the middle. Input material: peripheral blood. The CDR3: CASSVPGTGAYGYTF. The bases are TGTGCCAGCAGCGTTCCCGGGACAGGGGCCTATGGCTACACCTTC.